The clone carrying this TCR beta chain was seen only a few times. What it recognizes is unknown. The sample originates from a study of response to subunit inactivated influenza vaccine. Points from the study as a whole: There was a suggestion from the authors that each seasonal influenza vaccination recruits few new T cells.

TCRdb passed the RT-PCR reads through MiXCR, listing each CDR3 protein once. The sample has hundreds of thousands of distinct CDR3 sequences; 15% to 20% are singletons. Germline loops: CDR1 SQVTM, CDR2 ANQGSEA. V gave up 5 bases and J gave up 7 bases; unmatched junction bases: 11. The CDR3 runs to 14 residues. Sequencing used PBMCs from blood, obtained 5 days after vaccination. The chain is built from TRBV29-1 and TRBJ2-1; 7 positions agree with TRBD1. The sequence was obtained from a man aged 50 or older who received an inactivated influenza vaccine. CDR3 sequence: CSVTGVLSRNEQFF. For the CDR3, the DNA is TGCAGCGTTACAGGGGTCCTCTCGAGGAATGAGCAGTTCTTC.